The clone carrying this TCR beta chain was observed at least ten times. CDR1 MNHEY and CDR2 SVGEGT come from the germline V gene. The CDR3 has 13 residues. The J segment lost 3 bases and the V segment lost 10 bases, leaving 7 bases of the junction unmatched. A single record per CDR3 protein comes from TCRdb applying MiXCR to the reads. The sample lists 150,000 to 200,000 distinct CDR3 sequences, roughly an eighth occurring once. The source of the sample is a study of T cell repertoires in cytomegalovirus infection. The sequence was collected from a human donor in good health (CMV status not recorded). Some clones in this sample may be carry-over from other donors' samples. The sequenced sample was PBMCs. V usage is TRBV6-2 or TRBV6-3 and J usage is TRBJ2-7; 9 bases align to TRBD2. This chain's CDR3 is CATRLAEFYEQYF. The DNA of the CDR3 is TGTGCCACCCGACTAGCGGAGTTCTACGAGCAGTACTTC.